This T cell receptor beta chain was sequenced in a study of blood T cells in healthy people across ages. Turning to the study itself: Template switching picked up about one barcoded beta molecule for each two T cells.

PCR was performed a second time for roughly 7 to 11 cycles using a sample-barcoded 5' primer and a J-beta primer mix. TCRdb passed the 5' RACE reads through MiXCR, listing each CDR3 protein once. The repertoire holds about 1.4 million distinct CDR3 sequences, with approximately 59% as singletons. Of note for this clonotype: Its antigen remains unknown.

This CDR3 has 16 amino acids. Germline trimming cut 7 bases from V and 3 bases from J; bases unmatched to any gene: 11. Germline loops: CDR1 MNHEY, CDR2 SMNVEV (reference sequence). Study outcomes and limitations: Estimates of total diversity, which came from one million sequenced T cells, were considered to be underestimates. The study lacked donor CMV status, which possibly confounded expanded clonotype changes. Age advanced and TCR beta diversity per million T cells fell, roughly linearly.

The genes are TRBV27 and TRBJ2-2, with TRBD1 matching 7 bases. The TCR was taken from a man in his late teens or twenties in good health. The sample comprised blood. The CDR3 spells CASKQGTSLYTGELFF. DNA of the CDR3: TGTGCCAGCAAACAGGGGACATCGCTATACACCGGGGAGCTGTTTTTT.